What follows are 30 T cell receptor beta chains derived from one specimen sequenced in a study of shared clonotypes between healthy human individuals (TCRdb year 2020). Libraries came from the immunoSEQ multiplex PCR assay. This is the immuneACCESS table as TCRdb keeps it, with only in-frame sequences that have V and J called. A part of the clones is gone; compared with another copy, unresolved V genes explain less than half, and the rest is unexplained. The sample table contains about 520,000 clones; only one count was recorded for approximately 94% of them. About 0.064% of the sample is taken by the ten largest. The sample comprised naive CD4+ T cells sorted from blood. The cell subset or site label, read with the paper, signifies: CD45RA+ positively selected. The receptors were sampled from a woman between 25 and 40 years old in good health.

This chain uses TRBV6-5 with TRBJ2-1; 11 bases match TRBD2. J lost 11 bases, V lost 0 bases, and 9 bases had no gene match. Germline V gives CDR1 MNHEY, CDR2 SVGAGI. The CDR3 length is 16 residues. CDR3 sequence reads: CASSYSSGLAGRQQFF. CDR3 DNA: TGTGCCAGCAGTTACTCGTCCGGACTAGCGGGCCGTCAGCAGTTCTTC.

V is TRBV28 and J is TRBJ2-7; D tentatively fits TRBD1 or TRBD2 (6 bases each). Germline loops: CDR1 MDHEN, CDR2 SYDVKM. V lost 5 bases to trimming and J lost 3 bases, with 17 bases between them. The CDR3 totals 15 residues. In DNA, the CDR3 is TGTGCCAGCAGTCCAGCCGGGGGCCCGCTCTACGAGCAGTACTTC. It specifies CASSPAGGPLYEQYF.

V and J are TRBV6-5 and TRBJ2-7; D possibly corresponds to TRBD2 (6 bases). CDR1 MNHEY and CDR2 SVGAGI come from the germline V gene. Trimming shortened V by 2 bases and J by 8 bases, and 7 bases separated the two germline ends. The CDR3 is made up of 11 amino acids. The CDR3: CASSYGGKQYF. CDR3 nucleotide sequence: TGTGCCAGCAGTTACGGGGGGAAGCAGTACTTC.

CDR3 DNA sequence: TGTGCCAGCAGACGGACTAGCGGGACCTACGAGCAGTACTTC. Translating gives CASRRTSGTYEQYF. This chain joins TRBV6-5 and TRBJ2-7; TRBD2 matches at 12 bases. Looked up from germline, CDR1 is MNHEY and CDR2 is SVGAGI. The CDR3 runs 14 residues. Germline trimming cut 6 bases from V and 2 bases from J; bases unmatched to any gene: 2.

The chain uses TRBV9 and TRBJ2-3; no clear D. This CDR3 has 12 amino acids. Trimming took off 4 bases at V and 4 bases at J, with 7 bases between the two ends. Germline V gene sequence: CDR1 SGDLS, CDR2 YYNGEE. The CDR3 is CASSPSPDTQYF. In DNA form, the CDR3 reads TGTGCCAGCAGCCCGTCCCCAGATACGCAGTATTTT. Full variable domain (remainder filled in from reference TRBV9 and TRBJ2-3): DSGVTQTPKHLITATGQRVTLRCSPRSGDLSVYWYQQSLDQGLQFLIQYYNGEERAKGNILERFSAQQFPDLHSELNLSSLELGDSALYFCASSPSPDTQYFGPGTRLTVL.

V gene TRBV9 combines with J gene TRBJ2-1; weak D call: TRBD2 (5 bases). Trimming took off 4 bases at V and 10 bases at J, with 18 bases between the two ends. The CDR3 sequence is 14 residues long. Germline-derived CDR1 and CDR2 are SGDLS and YYNGEE. The CDR3 spells CASSPSSSTGEQFF. CDR3 coding DNA: TGTGCCAGCAGCCCCTCTTCCTCAACGGGGGAGCAGTTCTTC.

This chain connects TRBV7-1 to TRBJ2-6, with D possibly being TRBD2 (6 bases). TRBV7-1 is annotated as an ORF whose role is uncertain. V lost 5 bases and J 5 bases, leaving 19 bases between the germline ends. The CDR3 extends over 17 amino acids. The CDR3 spells CASSHQGGQSRANVLTF. The CDR3, as DNA: TGTGCCAGCAGCCACCAGGGAGGACAAAGTCGGGCCAACGTCCTGACTTTC.

The chain carries TRBV5-8 and TRBJ2-1, with TRBD2 identical over 11 bases. This CDR3 has 16 residues. Germline CDR1 reads SGHTS; CDR2 reads YDEGEE. CDR3 nucleotides: TGTTCTAACAGCTGGGGGGCTAGCGGGAGGTACAATGAGCAGTTCTTC. As protein: CSNSWGASGRYNEQFF.

The chain joins TRBV7-9 to TRBJ2-7, with 13 bases identical to TRBD2. The germline V gene has CDR1 SEHNR and CDR2 FQNEAQ (reference sequence). The CDR3 length is 15 residues. Germline trimming cut 4 bases from V and 6 bases from J; bases unmatched to any gene: 6. This CDR3 is CASSWGLAGTSEQYF. The CDR3 nucleotides read TGTGCCAGCAGCTGGGGACTAGCGGGAACTTCCGAGCAGTACTTC.

CDR3 protein: CAISPSGTSGEDTQYF. CDR3 nucleotide sequence: TGTGCCATCAGTCCCTCGGGGACTAGCGGGGAGGATACGCAGTATTTT. V gene TRBV10-3 combines with J gene TRBJ2-3; 13 bases line up with TRBD2. The CDR3 loop spans 16 amino acids. V lost 5 bases and J lost 6; bases outside the gene matches: 8. Germline V lookup: CDR1 ENHRY, CDR2 SYGVKD.

The V call is TRBV11-2, the J call TRBJ2-2; no definite D call. Germline CDR1 reads SGHAT; CDR2 reads FQNNGV. This CDR3 is built from 13 residues. V was pared by 5 bases and J by 7 bases, with 11 bases between. The CDR3 loop reads CASSTRAGGELFF. CDR3 DNA sequence: TGTGCCAGCAGCACAAGGGCTGGCGGGGAGCTGTTTTTT.

The rearrangement links TRBV6-6 to TRBJ1-5, with D possibly being TRBD1 (5 bases). Trimming removed 5 bases at V and 6 bases at J, with 11 bases between. Germline values: CDR1 MNHNY, CDR2 SVGAGI (reference sequence). The CDR3 covers 13 residues. Written as DNA, the CDR3 is TGTGCCAGCAGTCCTACAGGACTTCAGCCCCAGCATTTT. Its protein is CASSPTGLQPQHF.

This chain links TRBV23-1 with TRBJ1-2, with a weak D call TRBD1 (5 bases). TRBV23-1 qualifies as an ORF whose function is uncertain. The CDR3 is made up of 13 amino acids. Trimming stripped 6 bases from V and 4 bases from J, with 12 bases between. The CDR3 loop reads CASRPGDSYGYTF. The CDR3 region has the DNA TGCGCCAGCAGGCCAGGCGACAGCTATGGCTACACCTTC.

The chain has TRBV10-3 and TRBJ2-1; TRBD1 aligns across 8 bases. V was clipped by 10 bases and J by 5 bases; unmatched bases: 4. The CDR3 length is 12 residues. Germline lookup yields CDR1 ENHRY and CDR2 SYGVKD. CDR3 residues: CATKDRDNEQFF. Here the CDR3 DNA reads TGTGCCACCAAGGACAGGGACAATGAGCAGTTCTTC.

This sequence joins TRBV6-4 and TRBJ2-1; no clear D. V was pared by 11 bases and J by 9 bases, with 14 bases between. Germline values: CDR1 MRHNA, CDR2 SNTAGT. The CDR3 extends over 11 amino acids. The CDR3 here is CAGNIAVEQFF. For the CDR3, the DNA is TGTGCCGGAAACATAGCTGTTGAGCAGTTCTTC.

The chain combines TRBV2 with TRBJ2-5; weak D call: TRBD1 (7 bases). V dropped 5 bases and J dropped 4 bases, with 14 bases sitting between them. Germline CDR1 SNHLY, CDR2 FYNNEI. The CDR3 totals 14 residues. The CDR3 DNA is TGTGCCAGCAGTTTACAGGGGCGGGGAGAGACCCAGTACTTC. It encodes CASSLQGRGETQYF.

This chain connects TRBV28 to TRBJ2-1, with D possibly matching TRBD1 (6 bases). The V gene's germline CDR1 is MDHEN and CDR2 SYDVKM. The CDR3 runs to 18 residues. The germline V and J ends were trimmed by 5 bases and 3 bases, with 23 bases remaining between them. CDR3 amino acids: CASSTYASRTVNYNEQFF. CDR3 bases: TGTGCCAGCAGTACCTATGCCTCTAGGACAGTTAACTACAATGAGCAGTTCTTC.

The chain combines TRBV11-2 with TRBJ2-2; no clear D gene. The ends were cut back, 2 bases at V and 1 base at J, with 5 bases in the middle. Germline-derived CDR1 and CDR2 are SGHAT and FQNNGV. The CDR3 extends over 14 amino acids. The CDR3: CASSLTKNTGELFF. The CDR3 nucleotides are TGTGCCAGCAGCTTAACTAAGAACACCGGGGAGCTGTTTTTT.

The V and J genes are TRBV18 and TRBJ1-5; D is possibly TRBD1 (6 bases). Per the germline V gene, CDR1 is KGHSH and CDR2 is LQKENI. V was pared by 1 base and J by 7 bases, with 17 bases between. This CDR3 spans 16 amino acids. The CDR3 here is CASSPLQGGGHQPQHF. CDR3 bases: TGTGCCAGCTCACCACTGCAAGGGGGAGGACACCAGCCCCAGCATTTT.

The gene calls are TRBV5-1 and TRBJ2-7; 9 bases fit TRBD2. There are 15 residues in the CDR3. J was trimmed by 4 bases and V by 1 base; bases with no gene match: 6. Germline loops: CDR1 SGHRS, CDR2 YFSETQ. CDR3 nucleotide sequence: TGCGCCAGCAGCTTGAGGGCGGGAGGGGAGTACGAGCAGTACTTC. Amino acid sequence: CASSLRAGGEYEQYF.

The chain combines TRBV6-6 with TRBJ2-7; D tentatively reads TRBD1 or TRBD2 (5 bases each). Trimming pared 2 bases from V and 7 bases from J, leaving 21 bases between. Per germline, CDR1 MNHNY and CDR2 SVGAGI (reference sequence). This CDR3 spans 16 amino acids. The CDR3 region is CASSYRTGAGLGEQYF. The CDR3 coding sequence is TGTGCCAGCAGTTACCGCACCGGGGCCGGTTTGGGGGAGCAGTACTTC.

J is TRBJ2-7 and V is TRBV27, with 7 bases lining up with TRBD1. The J segment lost 3 bases and the V segment lost 8 bases, leaving 16 bases of the junction unmatched. Germline CDR1 MNHEY, CDR2 SMNVEV (reference sequence). CDR3 size: 16 residues. The CDR3 spells CASRQTGTGPLYEQYF. CDR3 sequence (DNA): TGTGCCAGCCGACAGACAGGGACGGGACCCCTCTACGAGCAGTACTTC.

V is TRBV7-3 and J is TRBJ2-7; D remains unclear. V gave up 2 bases and J gave up 3 bases, with 8 bases separating them. The CDR3 sequence is 13 residues long. Per germline, CDR1 SGHTA and CDR2 FQGTGA. CDR3 sequence: CASSLSPNYEQYF. DNA of the CDR3: TGTGCCAGCAGCTTATCCCCTAACTACGAGCAGTACTTC.

This sequence joins TRBV5-4 and TRBJ2-7; D gene unclear. Germline V lookup: CDR1 SGHNT, CDR2 YYREEE (reference sequence). CDR3 length: 14 residues. Trimming pared 4 bases from V and 3 bases from J, leaving 14 bases between. In DNA form, the CDR3 reads TGTGCCAGCAGCACCGGCGGCATTTACTACGAGCAGTACTTC. Protein sequence: CASSTGGIYYEQYF. Variable domain in full (rest from reference TRBV5-4 and TRBJ2-7): ETGVTQSPTHLIKTRGQQVTLRCSSQSGHNTVSWYQQALGQGPQFIFQYYREEENGRGNFPPRFSGLQFPNYSSELNVNALELDDSALYLCASSTGGIYYEQYFGPGTRLTVT.

The chain carries TRBV18 and TRBJ2-1; the D gene is possibly TRBD1 (6 bases). Germline lookup yields CDR1 KGHSH and CDR2 LQKENI. This CDR3 is 16 amino acids long. V was shortened by 2 bases and J by 7 bases, with 18 bases between the two germline ends. The CDR3 loop reads CASSPVQGTTGNEQFF. CDR3 nucleotide sequence: TGTGCCAGCTCACCAGTACAGGGTACGACGGGAAATGAGCAGTTCTTC.

V is TRBV11-2 and J is TRBJ2-1, with 7 bases that match TRBD1. Germline V gene lookup returns CDR1 SGHAT and CDR2 FQNNGV. CDR3 length equals 13 residues. Trimming took 4 bases from V and 5 from J; bases not matched to a gene: 2. The CDR3 is CASSYGQDNEQFF. Written as DNA, the CDR3 is TGTGCCAGCAGCTACGGACAGGACAATGAGCAGTTCTTC.

The chain carries TRBV18 and TRBJ2-6; D remains unclear. The CDR3 spans 15 residues. V lost 4 bases, J lost 1 base, and 8 bases lay in between. Germline loops: CDR1 KGHSH, CDR2 LQKENI. The CDR3 reads CASSRDTSGANVLTF. The CDR3 nucleotides are TGTGCCAGCTCACGCGACACATCTGGGGCCAACGTCCTGACTTTC.

The chain couples TRBV2 to TRBJ2-1; D is ambiguous. Trimming removed 8 bases at V and 2 bases at J, with 16 bases between. From germline, CDR1 is SNHLY and CDR2 FYNNEI. The CDR3 has 15 residues. CDR3 coding DNA: TGTGCCAGCCAACGAGACGGTGCGGCCTACAATGAGCAGTTCTTC. Translated, it gives CASQRDGAAYNEQFF.

This clone has a single count. The chain carries TRBV6-4 and TRBJ2-3, with D perhaps matching TRBD2 (6 bases). This CDR3 is built from 16 residues. The ends were cut back, 2 bases at V and 2 bases at J, with 14 bases in the middle. Germline V lookup: CDR1 MRHNA, CDR2 SNTAGT. CDR3 sequence: CASSDQGSGNTDTQYF. The CDR3 DNA follows: TGTGCCAGCAGTGACCAAGGTAGCGGAAACACAGATACGCAGTATTTT.

The genes are TRBV6-6 and TRBJ2-2, with 11 bases aligning to TRBD2. The CDR3 sequence is 15 residues long. CDR1 MNHNY and CDR2 SVGAGI come from the germline V gene (reference sequence). V dropped 8 bases and J dropped 7; count of bases not matched to a gene: 9. The CDR3 region is CASHLGLAGGGELFF. The DNA of the CDR3 is TGTGCCAGCCACCTAGGGCTAGCGGGAGGCGGGGAGCTGTTTTTT.